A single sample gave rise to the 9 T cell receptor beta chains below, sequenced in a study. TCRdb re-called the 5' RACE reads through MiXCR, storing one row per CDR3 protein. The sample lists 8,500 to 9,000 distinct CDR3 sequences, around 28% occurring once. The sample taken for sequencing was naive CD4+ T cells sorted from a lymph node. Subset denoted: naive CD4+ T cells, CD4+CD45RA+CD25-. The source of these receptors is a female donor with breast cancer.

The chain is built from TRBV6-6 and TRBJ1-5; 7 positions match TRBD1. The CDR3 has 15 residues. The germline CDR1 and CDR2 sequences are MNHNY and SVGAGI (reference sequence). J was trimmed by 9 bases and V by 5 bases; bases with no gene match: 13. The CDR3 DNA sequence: TGTGCCAGCAGTGACCCTACAGGGGCTGGCCGGCCCCAGCATTTT. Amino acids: CASSDPTGAGRPQHF.

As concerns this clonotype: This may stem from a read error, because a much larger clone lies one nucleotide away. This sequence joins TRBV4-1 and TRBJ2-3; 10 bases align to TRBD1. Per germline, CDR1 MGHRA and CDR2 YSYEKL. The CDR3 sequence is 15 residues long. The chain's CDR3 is CVSSQPRQGAYTQYF. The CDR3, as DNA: TGCGTCAGCAGCCAACCTAGACAGGGGGCATATACGCAGTATTTT.

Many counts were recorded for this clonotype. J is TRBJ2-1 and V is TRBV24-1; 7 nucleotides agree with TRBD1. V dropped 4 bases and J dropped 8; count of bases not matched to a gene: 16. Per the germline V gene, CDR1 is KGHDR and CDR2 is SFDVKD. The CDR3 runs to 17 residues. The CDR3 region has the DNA TGTGCCACCAGTGACCCTCAGGGGGACGGAGGTCGCTATGAGCAGTTCTTC. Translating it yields CATSDPQGDGGRYEQFF.

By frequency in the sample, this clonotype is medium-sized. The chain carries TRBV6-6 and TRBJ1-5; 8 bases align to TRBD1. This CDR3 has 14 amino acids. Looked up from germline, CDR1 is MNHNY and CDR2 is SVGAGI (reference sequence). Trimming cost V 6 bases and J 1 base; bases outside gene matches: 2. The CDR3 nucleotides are TGTGCCAGCAGAGGACAGGGAAGCAATCAGCCCCAGCATTTT. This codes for CASRGQGSNQPQHF.

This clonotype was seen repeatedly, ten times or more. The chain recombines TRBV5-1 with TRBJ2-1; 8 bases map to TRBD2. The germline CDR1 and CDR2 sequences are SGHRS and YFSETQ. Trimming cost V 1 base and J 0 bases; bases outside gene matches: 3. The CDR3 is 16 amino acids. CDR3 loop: CASSLTSGSSYNEQFF. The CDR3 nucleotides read TGCGCCAGCAGCTTGACTAGCGGCAGCTCCTACAATGAGCAGTTCTTC. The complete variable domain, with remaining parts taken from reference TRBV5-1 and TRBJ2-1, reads KAGVTQTPRYLIKTRGQQVTLSCSPISGHRSVSWYQQTPGQGLQFLFEYFSETQRNKGNFPGRFSGRQFSNSRSEMNVSTLELGDSALYLCASSLTSGSSYNEQFFGPGTRLTVL.

The CDR3 here is CASLRGGLSHEQYF. CDR3 nucleotides: TGTGCCAGCTTAAGGGGAGGGCTGTCCCACGAGCAGTACTTC. The rearrangement uses TRBV6-1 and TRBJ2-7; TRBD2 agrees at 7 bases. This CDR3 is built from 14 residues. Germline V CDR1 and CDR2: MNHNS, SASEGT. J was trimmed by 5 bases and V by 8 bases; bases with no gene match: 12.

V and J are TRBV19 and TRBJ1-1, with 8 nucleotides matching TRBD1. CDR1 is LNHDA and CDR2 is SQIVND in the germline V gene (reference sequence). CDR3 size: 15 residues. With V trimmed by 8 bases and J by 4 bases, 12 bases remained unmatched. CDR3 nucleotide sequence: TGTGCCAGTTCAAACCCCGACAGGGGAAGCACTGAAGCTTTCTTT. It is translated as CASSNPDRGSTEAFF.

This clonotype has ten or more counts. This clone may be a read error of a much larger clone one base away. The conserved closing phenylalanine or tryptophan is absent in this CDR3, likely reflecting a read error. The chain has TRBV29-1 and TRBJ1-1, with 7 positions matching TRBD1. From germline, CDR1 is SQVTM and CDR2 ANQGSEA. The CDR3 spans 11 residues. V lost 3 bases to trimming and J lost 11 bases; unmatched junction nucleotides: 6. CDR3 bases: TGCAGCGTTGACCCGACAGGGCGGGCTTTCCTT. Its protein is CSVDPTGRAFL.

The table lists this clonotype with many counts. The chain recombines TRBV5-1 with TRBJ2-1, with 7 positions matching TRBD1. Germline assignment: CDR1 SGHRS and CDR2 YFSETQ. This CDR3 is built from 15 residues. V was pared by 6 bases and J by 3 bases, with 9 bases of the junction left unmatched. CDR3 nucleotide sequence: TGCGCCAGCAACGGAGGACAGGCCTACTACAATGAGCAGTTCTTC. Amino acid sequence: CASNGGQAYYNEQFF.